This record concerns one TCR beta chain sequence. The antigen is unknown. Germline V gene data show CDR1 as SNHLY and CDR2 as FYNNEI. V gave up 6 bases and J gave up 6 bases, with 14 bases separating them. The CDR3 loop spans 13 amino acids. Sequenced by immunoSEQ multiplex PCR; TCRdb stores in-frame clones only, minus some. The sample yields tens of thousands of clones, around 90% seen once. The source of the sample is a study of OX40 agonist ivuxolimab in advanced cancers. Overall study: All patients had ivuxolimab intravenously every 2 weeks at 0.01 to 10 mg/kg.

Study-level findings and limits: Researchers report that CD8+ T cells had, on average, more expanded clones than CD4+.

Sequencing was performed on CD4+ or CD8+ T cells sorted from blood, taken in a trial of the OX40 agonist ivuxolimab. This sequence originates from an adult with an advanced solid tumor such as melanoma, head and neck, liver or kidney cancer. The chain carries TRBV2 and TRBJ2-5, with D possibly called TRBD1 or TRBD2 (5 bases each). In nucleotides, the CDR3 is TGTGCCAGCAGCGAGGACTGGGGGAAGACCCAGTACTTC. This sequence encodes CASSEDWGKTQYF. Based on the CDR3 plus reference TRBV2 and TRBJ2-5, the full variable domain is EPEVTQTPSHQVTQMGQEVILRCVPISNHLYFYWYRQILGQKVEFLVSFYNNEISEKSEIFDDQFSVERPDGSNFTLKIRSTKLEDSAMYFCASSEDWGKTQYFGPGTRLLVL.